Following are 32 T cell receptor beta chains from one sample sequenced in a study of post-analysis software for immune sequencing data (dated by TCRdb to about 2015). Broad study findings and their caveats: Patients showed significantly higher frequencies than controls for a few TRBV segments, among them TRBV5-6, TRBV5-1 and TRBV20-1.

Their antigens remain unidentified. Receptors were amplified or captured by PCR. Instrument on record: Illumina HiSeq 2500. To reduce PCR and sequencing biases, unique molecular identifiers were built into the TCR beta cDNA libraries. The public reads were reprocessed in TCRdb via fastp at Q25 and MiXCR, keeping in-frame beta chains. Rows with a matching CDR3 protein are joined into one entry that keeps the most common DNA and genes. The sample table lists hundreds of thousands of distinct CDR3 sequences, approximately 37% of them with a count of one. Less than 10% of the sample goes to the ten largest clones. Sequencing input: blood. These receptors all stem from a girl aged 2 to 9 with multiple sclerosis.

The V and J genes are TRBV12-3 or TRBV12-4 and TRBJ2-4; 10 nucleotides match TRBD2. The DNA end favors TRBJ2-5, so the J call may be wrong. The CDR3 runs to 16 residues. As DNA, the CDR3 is TGTGCCAGCAGTTTCCAAGCTAGCGGGAGAGGGGAGACCCAGTACTTC. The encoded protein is CASSFQASGRGETQYF.

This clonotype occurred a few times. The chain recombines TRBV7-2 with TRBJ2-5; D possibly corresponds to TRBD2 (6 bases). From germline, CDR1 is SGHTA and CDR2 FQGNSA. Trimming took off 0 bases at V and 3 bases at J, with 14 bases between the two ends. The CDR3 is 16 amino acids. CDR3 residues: CASSLAHRRGEETQYF. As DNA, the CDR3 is TGTGCCAGCAGCTTAGCGCACCGGCGGGGTGAAGAGACCCAGTACTTC.

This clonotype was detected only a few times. CDR3 sequence (DNA): TGTGCCAGCAGTTACTCACAGGGAAACATTCAGTACTTC. Amino acid sequence: CASSYSQGNIQYF. The chain joins TRBV6-6 to TRBJ2-4, with D possibly TRBD1 on 6 matching bases. V gave up 0 bases and J gave up 6 bases, with 6 bases separating them. The CDR3 loop spans 13 amino acids. Germline CDR1 and CDR2: MNHNY and SVGAGI (reference sequence).

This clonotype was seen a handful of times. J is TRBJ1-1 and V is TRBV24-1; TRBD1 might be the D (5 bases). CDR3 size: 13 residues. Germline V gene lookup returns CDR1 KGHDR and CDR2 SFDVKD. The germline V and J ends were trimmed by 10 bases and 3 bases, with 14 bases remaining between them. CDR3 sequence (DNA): TGTGCCACTCAAGGGGCGTTAGACACTGAAGCTTTCTTT. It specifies CATQGALDTEAFF.

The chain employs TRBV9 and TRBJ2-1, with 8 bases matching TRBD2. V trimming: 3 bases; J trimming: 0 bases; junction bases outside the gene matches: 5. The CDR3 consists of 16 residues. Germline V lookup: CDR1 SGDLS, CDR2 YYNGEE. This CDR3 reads CASSAFSGNSYNEQFF. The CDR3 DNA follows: TGTGCCAGCAGCGCCTTTAGCGGGAACTCCTACAATGAGCAGTTCTTC. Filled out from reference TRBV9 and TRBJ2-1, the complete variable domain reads DSGVTQTPKHLITATGQRVTLRCSPRSGDLSVYWYQQSLDQGLQFLIQYYNGEERAKGNILERFSAQQFPDLHSELNLSSLELGDSALYFCASSAFSGNSYNEQFFGPGTRLTVL.

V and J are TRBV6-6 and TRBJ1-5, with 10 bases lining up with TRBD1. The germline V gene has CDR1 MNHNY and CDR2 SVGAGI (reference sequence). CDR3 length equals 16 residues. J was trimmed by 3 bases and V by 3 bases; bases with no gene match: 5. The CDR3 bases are TGTGCCAGCAGTTATCGTGGACAGGGGGTCAATCAGCCCCAGCATTTT. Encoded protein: CASSYRGQGVNQPQHF.

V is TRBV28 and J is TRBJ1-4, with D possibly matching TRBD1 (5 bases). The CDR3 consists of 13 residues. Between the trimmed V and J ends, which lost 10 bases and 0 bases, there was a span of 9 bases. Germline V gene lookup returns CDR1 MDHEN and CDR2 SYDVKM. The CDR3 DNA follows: TGTGCCATCGGACAATCAACTAATGAAAAACTGTTTTTT. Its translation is CAIGQSTNEKLFF.

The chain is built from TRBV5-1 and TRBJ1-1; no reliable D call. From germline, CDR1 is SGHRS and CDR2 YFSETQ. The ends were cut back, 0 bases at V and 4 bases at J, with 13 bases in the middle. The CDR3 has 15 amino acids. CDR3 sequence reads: CASSLDGNNPTEAFF. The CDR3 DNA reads TGCGCCAGCAGCTTGGACGGCAACAACCCCACTGAAGCTTTCTTT.

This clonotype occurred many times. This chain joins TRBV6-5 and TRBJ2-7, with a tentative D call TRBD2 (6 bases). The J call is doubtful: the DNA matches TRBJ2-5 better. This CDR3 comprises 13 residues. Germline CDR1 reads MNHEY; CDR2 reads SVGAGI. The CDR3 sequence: CASSYGRRETQYF. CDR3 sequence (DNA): TGTGCCAGCAGTTACGGGAGGAGGGAGACCCAGTACTTC.

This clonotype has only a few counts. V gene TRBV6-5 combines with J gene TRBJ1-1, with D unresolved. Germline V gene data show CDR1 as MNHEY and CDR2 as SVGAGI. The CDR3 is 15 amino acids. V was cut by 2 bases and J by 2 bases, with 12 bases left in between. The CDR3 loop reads CASSYSGYINTEAFF. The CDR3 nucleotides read TGTGCCAGCAGTTACAGTGGGTATATTAACACTGAAGCTTTCTTT.

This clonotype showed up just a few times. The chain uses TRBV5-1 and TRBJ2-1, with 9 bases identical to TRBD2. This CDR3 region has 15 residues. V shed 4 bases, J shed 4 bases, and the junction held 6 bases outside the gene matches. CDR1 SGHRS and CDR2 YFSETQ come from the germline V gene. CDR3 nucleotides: TGCGCCAGCAGCCCCGCAGCGGGAGGTTACAATGAGCAGTTCTTC. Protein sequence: CASSPAAGGYNEQFF.

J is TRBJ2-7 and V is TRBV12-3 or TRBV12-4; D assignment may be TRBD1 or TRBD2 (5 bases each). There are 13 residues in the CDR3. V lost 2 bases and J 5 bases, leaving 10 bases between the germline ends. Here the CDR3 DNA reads TGTGCCAGCAGTTTAAGTCAGGGAGACGAGCAGTACTTC. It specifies CASSLSQGDEQYF.

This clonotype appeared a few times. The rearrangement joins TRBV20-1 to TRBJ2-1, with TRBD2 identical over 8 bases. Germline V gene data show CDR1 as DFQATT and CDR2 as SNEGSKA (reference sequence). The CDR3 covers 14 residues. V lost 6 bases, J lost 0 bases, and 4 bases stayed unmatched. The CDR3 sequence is CSASGGASYNEQFF. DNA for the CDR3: TGCAGTGCGAGCGGGGGAGCCTCCTACAATGAGCAGTTCTTC.

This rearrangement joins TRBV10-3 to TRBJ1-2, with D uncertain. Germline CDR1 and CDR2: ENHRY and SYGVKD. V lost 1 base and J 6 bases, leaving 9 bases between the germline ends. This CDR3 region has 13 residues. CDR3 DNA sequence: TGTGCCATCAGTGAGTTCCTAAGGGATGGCTACACCTTC. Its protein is CAISEFLRDGYTF.

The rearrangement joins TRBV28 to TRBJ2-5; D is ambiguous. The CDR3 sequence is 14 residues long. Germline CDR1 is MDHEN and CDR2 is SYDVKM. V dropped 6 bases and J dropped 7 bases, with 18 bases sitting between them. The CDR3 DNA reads TGTGCCAGCAGCCATAAACCAACCCTGCTGACCCAGTACTTC. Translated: CASSHKPTLLTQYF.

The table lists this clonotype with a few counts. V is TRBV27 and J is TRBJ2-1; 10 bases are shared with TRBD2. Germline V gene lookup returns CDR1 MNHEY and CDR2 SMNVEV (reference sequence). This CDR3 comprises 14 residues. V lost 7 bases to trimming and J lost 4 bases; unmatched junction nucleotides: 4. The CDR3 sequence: CASKRGGPYNEQFF. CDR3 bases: TGTGCCAGCAAGCGGGGGGGCCCTTACAATGAGCAGTTCTTC.

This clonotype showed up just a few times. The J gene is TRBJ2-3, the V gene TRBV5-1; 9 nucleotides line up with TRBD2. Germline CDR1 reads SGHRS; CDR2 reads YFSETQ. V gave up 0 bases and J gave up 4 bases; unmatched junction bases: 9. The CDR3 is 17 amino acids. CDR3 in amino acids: CASSLGIAGVGADTQYF. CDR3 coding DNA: TGCGCCAGCAGCTTGGGGATAGCGGGAGTTGGCGCAGATACGCAGTATTTT. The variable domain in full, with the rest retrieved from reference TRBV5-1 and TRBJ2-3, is KAGVTQTPRYLIKTRGQQVTLSCSPISGHRSVSWYQQTPGQGLQFLFEYFSETQRNKGNFPGRFSGRQFSNSRSEMNVSTLELGDSALYLCASSLGIAGVGADTQYFGPGTRLTVL.

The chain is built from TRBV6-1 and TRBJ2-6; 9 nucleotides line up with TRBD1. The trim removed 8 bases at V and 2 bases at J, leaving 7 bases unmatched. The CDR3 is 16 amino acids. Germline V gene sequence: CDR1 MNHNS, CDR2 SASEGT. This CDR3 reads CASRLQGAAGANVLTF. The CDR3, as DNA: TGTGCCAGCCGACTACAGGGGGCTGCTGGGGCCAACGTCCTGACTTTC.

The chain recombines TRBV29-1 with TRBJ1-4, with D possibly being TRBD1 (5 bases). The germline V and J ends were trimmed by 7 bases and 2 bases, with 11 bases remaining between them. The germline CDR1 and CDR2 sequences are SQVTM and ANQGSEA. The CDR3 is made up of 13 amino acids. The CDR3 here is CSATGVTNEKLFF. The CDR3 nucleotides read TGCAGCGCTACGGGGGTGACTAATGAAAAACTGTTTTTT. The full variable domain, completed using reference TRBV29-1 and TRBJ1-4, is SAVISQKPSRDICQRGTSLTIQCQVDSQVTMMFWYRQQPGQSLTLIATANQGSEATYESGFVIDKFPISRPNLTFSTLTVSNMSPEDSSIYLCSATGVTNEKLFFGSGTQLSVL.

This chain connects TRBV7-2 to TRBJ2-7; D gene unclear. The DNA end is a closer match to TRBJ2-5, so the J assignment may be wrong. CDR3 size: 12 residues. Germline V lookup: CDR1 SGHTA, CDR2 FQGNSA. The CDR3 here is CASSRAGETQYF. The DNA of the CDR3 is TGTGCCAGCAGCCGTGCAGGAGAGACCCAGTACTTC.

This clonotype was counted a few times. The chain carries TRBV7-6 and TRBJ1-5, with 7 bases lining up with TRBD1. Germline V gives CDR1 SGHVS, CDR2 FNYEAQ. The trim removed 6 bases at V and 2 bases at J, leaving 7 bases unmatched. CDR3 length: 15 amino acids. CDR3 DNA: TGTGCCAGCAGGAGACAGGGTTATGGCAATCAGCCCCAGCATTTT. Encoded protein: CASRRQGYGNQPQHF.

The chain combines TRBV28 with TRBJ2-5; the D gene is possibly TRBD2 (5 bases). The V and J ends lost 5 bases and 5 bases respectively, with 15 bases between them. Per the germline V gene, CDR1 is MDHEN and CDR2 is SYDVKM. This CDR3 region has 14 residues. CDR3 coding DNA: TGTGCCAGCAGTGTCGAGGGCAGGCCGGAGACCCAGTACTTC. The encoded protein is CASSVEGRPETQYF. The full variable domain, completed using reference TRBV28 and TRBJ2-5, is DVKVTQSSRYLVKRTGEKVFLECVQDMDHENMFWYRQDPGLGLRLIYFSYDVKMKEKGDIPEGYSVSREKKERFSLILESASTNQTSMYLCASSVEGRPETQYFGPGTRLLVL.

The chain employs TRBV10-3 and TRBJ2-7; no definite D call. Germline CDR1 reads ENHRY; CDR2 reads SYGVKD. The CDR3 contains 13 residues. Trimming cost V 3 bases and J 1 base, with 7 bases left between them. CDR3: CAISDVMSYEQYF. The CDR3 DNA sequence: TGTGCCATCAGTGACGTAATGTCCTACGAGCAGTACTTC.

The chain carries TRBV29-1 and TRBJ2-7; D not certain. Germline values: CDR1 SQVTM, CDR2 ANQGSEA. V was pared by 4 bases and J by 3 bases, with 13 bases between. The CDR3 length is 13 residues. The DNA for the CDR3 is TGCAGCGTTGTTTTAACAGAGGTCTACGAGCAGTACTTC. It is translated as CSVVLTEVYEQYF.

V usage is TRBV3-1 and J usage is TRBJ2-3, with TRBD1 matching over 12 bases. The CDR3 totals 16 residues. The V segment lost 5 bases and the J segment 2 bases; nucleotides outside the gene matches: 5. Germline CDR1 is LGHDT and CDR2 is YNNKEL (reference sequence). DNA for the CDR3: TGTGCCAGCAGCAAAGGGACAGGGGGCCTCACAGATACGCAGTATTTT. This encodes CASSKGTGGLTDTQYF.

Here the CDR3 reads CASSFGPQPSGTYEQYF. Here the CDR3 DNA reads TGCGCCAGCAGCTTTGGGCCCCAACCTAGCGGAACCTACGAGCAGTACTTC. This chain uses TRBV5-1 with TRBJ2-7, with 7 bases aligning to TRBD2. Germline lookup yields CDR1 SGHRS and CDR2 YFSETQ. The CDR3 spans 17 residues. Trimming took 2 bases from V and 2 from J; bases not matched to a gene: 13.

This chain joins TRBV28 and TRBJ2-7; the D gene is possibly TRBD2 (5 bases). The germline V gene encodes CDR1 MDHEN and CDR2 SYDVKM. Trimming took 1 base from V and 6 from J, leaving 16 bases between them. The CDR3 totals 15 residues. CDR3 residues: CASSLLLSRSGEQYF. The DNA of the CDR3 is TGTGCCAGCAGTTTATTGCTGAGCCGAAGCGGCGAGCAGTACTTC.

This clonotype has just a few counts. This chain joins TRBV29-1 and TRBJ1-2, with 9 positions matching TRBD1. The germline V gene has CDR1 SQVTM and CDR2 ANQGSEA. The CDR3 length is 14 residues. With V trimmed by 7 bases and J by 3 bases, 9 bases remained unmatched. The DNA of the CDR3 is TGCAGCGCTATCCCGACAGGGGGAGACTATGGCTACACCTTC. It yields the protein CSAIPTGGDYGYTF.

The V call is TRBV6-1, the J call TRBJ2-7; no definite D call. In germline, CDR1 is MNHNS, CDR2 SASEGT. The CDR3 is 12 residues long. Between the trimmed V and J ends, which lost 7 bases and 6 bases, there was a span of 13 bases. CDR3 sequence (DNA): TGTGCCAGCAACATTGATTTTCGCGAGCAGTACTTC. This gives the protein CASNIDFREQYF.

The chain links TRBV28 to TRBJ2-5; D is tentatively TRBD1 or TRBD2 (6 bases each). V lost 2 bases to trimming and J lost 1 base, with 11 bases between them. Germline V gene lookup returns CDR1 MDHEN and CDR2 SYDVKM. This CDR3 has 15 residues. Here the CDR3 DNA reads TGTGCCAGCAGTTTAGCGGAGGGGGGCCAAGAGACCCAGTACTTC. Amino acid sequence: CASSLAEGGQETQYF.

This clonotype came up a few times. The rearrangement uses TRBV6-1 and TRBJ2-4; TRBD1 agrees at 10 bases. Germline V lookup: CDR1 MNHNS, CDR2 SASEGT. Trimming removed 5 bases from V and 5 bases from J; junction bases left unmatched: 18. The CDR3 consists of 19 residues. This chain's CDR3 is CASSKPSRDRGKFENIQYF. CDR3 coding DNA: TGTGCCAGCAGTAAGCCCTCCCGGGACAGGGGAAAGTTCGAAAACATTCAGTACTTC.

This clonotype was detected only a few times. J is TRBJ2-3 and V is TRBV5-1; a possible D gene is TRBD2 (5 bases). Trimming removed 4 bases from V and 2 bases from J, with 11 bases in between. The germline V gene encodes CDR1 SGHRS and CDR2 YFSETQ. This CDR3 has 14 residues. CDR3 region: CASSAGLITDTQYF. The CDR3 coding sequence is TGCGCCAGCAGCGCCGGACTGATCACAGATACGCAGTATTTT.